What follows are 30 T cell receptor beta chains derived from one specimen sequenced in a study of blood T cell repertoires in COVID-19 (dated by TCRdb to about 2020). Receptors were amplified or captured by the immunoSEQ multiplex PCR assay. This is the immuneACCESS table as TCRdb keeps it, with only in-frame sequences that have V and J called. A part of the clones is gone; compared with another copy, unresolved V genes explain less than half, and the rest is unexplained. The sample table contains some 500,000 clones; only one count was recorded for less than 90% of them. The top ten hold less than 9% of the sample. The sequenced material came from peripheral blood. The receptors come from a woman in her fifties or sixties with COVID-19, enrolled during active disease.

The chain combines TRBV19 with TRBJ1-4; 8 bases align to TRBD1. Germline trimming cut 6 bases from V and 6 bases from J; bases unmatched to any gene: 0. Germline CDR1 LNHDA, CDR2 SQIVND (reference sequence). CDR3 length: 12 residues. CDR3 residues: CASRQGDEKLFF. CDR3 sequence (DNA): TGTGCCAGTAGACAGGGGGATGAAAAACTGTTTTTT.

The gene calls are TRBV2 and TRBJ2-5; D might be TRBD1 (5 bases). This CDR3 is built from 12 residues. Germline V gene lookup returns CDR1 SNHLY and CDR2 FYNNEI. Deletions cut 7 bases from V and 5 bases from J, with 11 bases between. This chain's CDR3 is CASTPTAETQYF. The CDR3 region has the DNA TGTGCCAGCACCCCGACAGCCGAGACCCAGTACTTC. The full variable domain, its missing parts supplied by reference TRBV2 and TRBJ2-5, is EPEVTQTPSHQVTQMGQEVILRCVPISNHLYFYWYRQILGQKVEFLVSFYNNEISEKSEIFDDQFSVERPDGSNFTLKIRSTKLEDSAMYFCASTPTAETQYFGPGTRLLVL.

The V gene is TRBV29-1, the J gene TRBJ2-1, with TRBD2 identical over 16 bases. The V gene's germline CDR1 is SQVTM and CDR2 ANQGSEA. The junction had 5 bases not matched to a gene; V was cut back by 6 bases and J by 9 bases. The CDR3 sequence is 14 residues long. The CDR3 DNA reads TGCAGCGTCGGGACTAGCGGGGGGGGTGGTGAGCAGTTCTTC. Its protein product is CSVGTSGGGGEQFF.

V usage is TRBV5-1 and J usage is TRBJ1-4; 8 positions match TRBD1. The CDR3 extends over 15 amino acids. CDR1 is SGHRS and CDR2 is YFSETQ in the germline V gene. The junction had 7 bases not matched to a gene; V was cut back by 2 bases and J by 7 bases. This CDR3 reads CASSLTGGIGEKLFF. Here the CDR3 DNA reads TGCGCCAGCAGCTTAACAGGGGGTATCGGTGAAAAACTGTTTTTT.

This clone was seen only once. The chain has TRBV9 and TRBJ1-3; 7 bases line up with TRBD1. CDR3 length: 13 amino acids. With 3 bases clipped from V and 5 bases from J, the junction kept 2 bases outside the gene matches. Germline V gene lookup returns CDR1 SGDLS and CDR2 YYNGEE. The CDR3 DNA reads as TGTGCCAGCAGCGAACAGGGGAGAAACACCATATATTTT. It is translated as CASSEQGRNTIYF.

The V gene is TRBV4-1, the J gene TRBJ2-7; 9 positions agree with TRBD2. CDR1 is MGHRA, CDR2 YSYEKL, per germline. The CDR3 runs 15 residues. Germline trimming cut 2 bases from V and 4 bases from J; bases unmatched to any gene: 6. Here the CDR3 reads CASSQLAGAQYEQYF. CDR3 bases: TGCGCCAGCAGCCAATTAGCGGGGGCCCAATACGAGCAGTACTTC.

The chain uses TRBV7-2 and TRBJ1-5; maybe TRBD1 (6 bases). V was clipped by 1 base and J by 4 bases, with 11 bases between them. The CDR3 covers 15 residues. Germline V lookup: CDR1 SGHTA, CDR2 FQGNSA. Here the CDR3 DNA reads TGTGCCAGCAGCTTAGACGGCCAGGGGAATCAGCCCCAGCATTTT. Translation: CASSLDGQGNQPQHF.

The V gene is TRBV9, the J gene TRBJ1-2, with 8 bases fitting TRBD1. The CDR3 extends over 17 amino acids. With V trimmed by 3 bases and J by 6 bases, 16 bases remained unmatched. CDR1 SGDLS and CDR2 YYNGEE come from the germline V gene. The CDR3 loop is CASSAATKSQGVHGYTF. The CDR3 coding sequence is TGTGCCAGCAGCGCAGCAACGAAATCACAGGGGGTTCATGGCTACACCTTC.

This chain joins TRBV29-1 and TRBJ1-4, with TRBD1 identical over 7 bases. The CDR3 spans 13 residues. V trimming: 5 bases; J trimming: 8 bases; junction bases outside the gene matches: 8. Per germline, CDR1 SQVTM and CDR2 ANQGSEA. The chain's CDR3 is CSVLGTENEKLFF. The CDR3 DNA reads TGCAGCGTTTTGGGGACAGAAAACGAAAAACTGTTTTTT.

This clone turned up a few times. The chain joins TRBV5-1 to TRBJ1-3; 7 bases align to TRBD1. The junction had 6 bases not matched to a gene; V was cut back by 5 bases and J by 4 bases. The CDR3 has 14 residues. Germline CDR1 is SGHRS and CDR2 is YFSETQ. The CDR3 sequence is CASSFSGQGNTIYF. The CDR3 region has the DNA TGCGCCAGCAGTTTTTCGGGACAGGGAAACACCATATATTTT.

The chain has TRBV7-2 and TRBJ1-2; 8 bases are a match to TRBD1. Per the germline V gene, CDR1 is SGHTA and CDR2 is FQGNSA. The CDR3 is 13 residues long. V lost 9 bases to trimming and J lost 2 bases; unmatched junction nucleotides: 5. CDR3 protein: CASGRQGNYGYTF. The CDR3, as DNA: TGTGCCAGTGGGAGACAGGGGAACTATGGCTACACCTTC.

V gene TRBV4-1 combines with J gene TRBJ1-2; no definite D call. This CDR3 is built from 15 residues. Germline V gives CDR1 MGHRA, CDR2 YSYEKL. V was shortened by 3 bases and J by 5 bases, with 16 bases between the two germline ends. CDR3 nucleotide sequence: TGCGCCAGCAGCCAGCCCTGGGCCTCTCGGTATGGCTACACCTTC. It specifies CASSQPWASRYGYTF.

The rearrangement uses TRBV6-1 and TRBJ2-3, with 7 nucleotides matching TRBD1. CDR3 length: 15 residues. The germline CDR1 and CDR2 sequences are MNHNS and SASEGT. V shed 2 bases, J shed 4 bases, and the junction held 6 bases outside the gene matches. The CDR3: CASSEHRGTADTQYF. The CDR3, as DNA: TGTGCCAGCAGTGAACACAGGGGTACCGCAGATACGCAGTATTTT.

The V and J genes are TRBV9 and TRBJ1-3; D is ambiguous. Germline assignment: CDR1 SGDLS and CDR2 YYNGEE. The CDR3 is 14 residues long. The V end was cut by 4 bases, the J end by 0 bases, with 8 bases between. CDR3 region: CASSPHFSGNTIYF. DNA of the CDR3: TGTGCCAGCAGCCCCCATTTCTCTGGAAACACCATATATTTT.

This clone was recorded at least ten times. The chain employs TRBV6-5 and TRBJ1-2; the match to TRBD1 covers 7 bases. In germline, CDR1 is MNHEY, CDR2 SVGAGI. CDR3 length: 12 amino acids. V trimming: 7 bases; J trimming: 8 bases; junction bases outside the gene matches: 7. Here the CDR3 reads CASNRQGEGYTF. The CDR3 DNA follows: TGTGCCAGCAACAGACAGGGAGAGGGCTACACCTTC.

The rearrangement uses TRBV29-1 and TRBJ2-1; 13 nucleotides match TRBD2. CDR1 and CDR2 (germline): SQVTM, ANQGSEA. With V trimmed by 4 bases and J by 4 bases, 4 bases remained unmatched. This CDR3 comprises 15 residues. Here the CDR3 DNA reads TGCAGCGTTGCCACACTAGCGGGGGGGTACAATGAGCAGTTCTTC. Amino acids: CSVATLAGGYNEQFF.

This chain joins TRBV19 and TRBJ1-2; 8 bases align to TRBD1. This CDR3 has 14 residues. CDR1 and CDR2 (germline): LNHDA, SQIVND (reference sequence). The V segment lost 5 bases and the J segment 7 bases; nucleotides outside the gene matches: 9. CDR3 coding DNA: TGTGCCAGTAGTGCCCAGACAGGGGTGAGTGGCTACACCTTC. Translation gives CASSAQTGVSGYTF.

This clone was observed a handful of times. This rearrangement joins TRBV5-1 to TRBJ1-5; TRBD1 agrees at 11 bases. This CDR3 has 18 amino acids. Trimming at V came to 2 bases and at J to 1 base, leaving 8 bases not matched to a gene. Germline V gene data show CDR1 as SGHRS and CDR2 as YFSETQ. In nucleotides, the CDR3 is TGCGCCAGCAGCTTCCCGGGACAGGGGGTACGAAGCAATCAGCCCCAGCATTTT. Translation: CASSFPGQGVRSNQPQHF.

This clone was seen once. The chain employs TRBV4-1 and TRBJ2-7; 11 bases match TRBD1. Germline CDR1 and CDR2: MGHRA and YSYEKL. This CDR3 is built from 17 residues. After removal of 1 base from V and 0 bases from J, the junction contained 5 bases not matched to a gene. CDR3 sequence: CASSQGTGGRSSYEQYF. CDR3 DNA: TGCGCCAGCAGCCAAGGGACAGGGGGCCGTAGCTCCTACGAGCAGTACTTC.

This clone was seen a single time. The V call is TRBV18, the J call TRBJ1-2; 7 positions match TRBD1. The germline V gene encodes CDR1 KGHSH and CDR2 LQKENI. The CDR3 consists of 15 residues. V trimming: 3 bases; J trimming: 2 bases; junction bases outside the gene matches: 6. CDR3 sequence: CASSPSTGWNYGYTF. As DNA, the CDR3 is TGTGCCAGCTCACCCTCGACAGGGTGGAACTATGGCTACACCTTC.

The CDR3 DNA follows: TGTGCCAGCTCACCACCGTCGGAAAGGGGGACTGAAGCTTTCTTT. Translated, it gives CASSPPSERGTEAFF. The chain has TRBV18 and TRBJ1-1; D may be TRBD1 (6 bases). Germline V CDR1 and CDR2: KGHSH, LQKENI. The CDR3 sequence is 15 residues long. Trimming pared 0 bases from V and 5 bases from J, leaving 13 bases between.

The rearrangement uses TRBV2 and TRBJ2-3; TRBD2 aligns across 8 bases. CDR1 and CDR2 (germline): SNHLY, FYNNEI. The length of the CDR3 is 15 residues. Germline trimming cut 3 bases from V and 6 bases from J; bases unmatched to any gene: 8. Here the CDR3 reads CASSEFQAGADTQYF. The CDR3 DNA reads TGTGCCAGCAGTGAGTTTCAAGCGGGGGCGGATACGCAGTATTTT.

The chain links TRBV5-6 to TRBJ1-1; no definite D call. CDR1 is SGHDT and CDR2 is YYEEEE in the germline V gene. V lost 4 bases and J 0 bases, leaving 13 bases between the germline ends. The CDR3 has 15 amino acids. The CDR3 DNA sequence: TGTGCCAGCAGCCGCCAAGCGTTCATGAACACTGAAGCTTTCTTT. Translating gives CASSRQAFMNTEAFF.

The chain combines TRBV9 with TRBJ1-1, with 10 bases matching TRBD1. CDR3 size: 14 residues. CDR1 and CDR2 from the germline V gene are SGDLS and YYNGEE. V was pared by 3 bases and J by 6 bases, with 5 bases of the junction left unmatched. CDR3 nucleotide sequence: TGTGCCAGCAGCGGGGGGACAGGGGCGGCTGAAGCTTTCTTT. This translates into CASSGGTGAAEAFF.

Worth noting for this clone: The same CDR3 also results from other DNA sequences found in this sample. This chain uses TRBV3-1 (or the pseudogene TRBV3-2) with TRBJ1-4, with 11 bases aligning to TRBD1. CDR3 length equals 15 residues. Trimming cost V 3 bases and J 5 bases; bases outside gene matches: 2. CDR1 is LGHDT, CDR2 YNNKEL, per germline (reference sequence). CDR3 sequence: CASSHRDRGNEKLFF. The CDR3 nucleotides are TGTGCCAGCAGCCACCGGGACAGGGGGAATGAAAAACTGTTTTTT.

The CDR3 region is CASSSMGRGAFF. The CDR3 DNA follows: TGTGCCAGCAGCAGTATGGGCAGGGGAGCTTTCTTT. The chain has TRBV11-2 and TRBJ1-1; possibly TRBD1 for D (6 bases). The germline CDR1 and CDR2 sequences are SGHAT and FQNNGV. V lost 5 bases and J 10 bases, leaving 14 bases between the germline ends. The CDR3 has 12 amino acids.

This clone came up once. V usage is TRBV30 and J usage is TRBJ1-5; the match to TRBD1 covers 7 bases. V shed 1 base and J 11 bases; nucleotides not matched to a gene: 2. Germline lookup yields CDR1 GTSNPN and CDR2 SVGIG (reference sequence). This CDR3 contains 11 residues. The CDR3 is CAWSAGGAQHF. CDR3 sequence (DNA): TGTGCCTGGAGTGCAGGGGGTGCCCAGCATTTT.

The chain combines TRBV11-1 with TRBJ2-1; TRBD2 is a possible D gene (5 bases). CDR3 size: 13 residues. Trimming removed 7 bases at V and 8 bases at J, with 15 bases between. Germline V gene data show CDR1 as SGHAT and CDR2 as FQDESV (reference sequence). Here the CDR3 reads CASTLDRRDEQFF. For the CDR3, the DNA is TGTGCCAGCACCCTCGACCGGCGGGATGAGCAGTTCTTC.

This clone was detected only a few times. Here the CDR3 reads CASSQVRGSYEQYF. The CDR3 coding sequence is TGTGCCAGCAGCCAGGTTAGAGGGTCCTACGAGCAGTACTTC. The V gene is TRBV14, the J gene TRBJ2-7, with D tentatively TRBD2 (5 bases). The CDR3 is 14 residues long. V lost 3 bases, J lost 1 base, and 10 bases lay in between. From germline, CDR1 is SGHDN and CDR2 FVKESK.

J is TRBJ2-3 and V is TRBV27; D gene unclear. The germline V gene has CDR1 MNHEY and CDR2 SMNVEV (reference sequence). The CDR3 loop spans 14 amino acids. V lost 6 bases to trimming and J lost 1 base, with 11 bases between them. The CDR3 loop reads CASRRQLGTDTQYF. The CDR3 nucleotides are TGTGCCAGCAGGAGGCAGCTAGGCACAGATACGCAGTATTTT.